This T cell receptor beta chain derives from a study of CD8+CD57+ T cells in acquired aplastic anemia. Overall study context: Sorted CD4+ and CD8+ cells yielded DNA averaging around 3 ug.

Investigators profiled TCR beta VDJ and CDR3 from genomic DNA template. TCRdb called the reads again in MiXCR, with one record for every CDR3 protein. The sample consists of approximately 160,000 distinct CDR3 sequences, around 45% of them appearing once. The sample holds a few counts of this clonotype. One end of the junction is discordant with germline, which a read error may explain. The CDR3 extends over 16 amino acids. From germline, CDR1 is LGHNA and CDR2 YNFKEQ. The sample taken for sequencing was sorted CD4+, CD8+, or CD8+CD57+ T cells (not recorded which) from PBMCs. This clonotype was sampled from a human donor in good health. The chain uses TRBV4-2 and TRBJ1-2, with D unresolved. The DNA for the CDR3 is TGTGCCAACAGCCCAGAAAGCCGGGTCGGGGACTATGGCTACACCTTC. Translation gives CANSPESRVGDYGYTF.